This T cell receptor beta chain is drawn from a study of blood T cells in healthy people across ages (dated by TCRdb to between 2014 and 2017). Regarding the study in general: Template switching captured roughly one uniquely barcoded TCR beta cDNA molecule per two T cells in model experiments. To avoid experimental bias, donors of different ages were randomly spread across the sequencing lanes. Two additional independent replicas of 1 million unique cDNA reads from the same blood draw were analyzed for two donors (one aged 18 to 29 and one aged 80 or older). The study measured age-related changes in TCR beta repertoire diversity using deep sequencing normalized with unique cDNA molecular identifiers. The donors were split into four age groups: young (average around 17 years), middle-aged (over 35), aged (approximately 60) and long-lived (approximately 80).

Library construction relied on 5' RACE. Sequencing was carried out with an Illumina HiSeq 2500. A second about 7 to 11 cycle PCR used a sample-barcoded 5' primer and a J-beta primer mix. Each TCR beta cDNA molecule received a unique molecular identifier from a template-switch 5' adaptor carrying 12 random nucleotides. Each sample yielded at least 2.5 million CDR3-containing paired-end reads. First-strand cDNA was synthesized from all RNA with the Mint cDNA synthesis kit, primed by a TRBC-specific oligonucleotide. All cDNA was treated with uracil-DNA glycosylase and then went through a first 18-cycle PCR with the universal primers M1SS and BC2_uni_R. In the authors' own workflow: Normalization of each sample was performed by random selection of 1 million high-quality reads, each carrying a distinct molecular identifier. Instead of being binned into consensus sequences, reads with shared molecular identifiers were discarded. MiTCR, run with a Q25 quality threshold and the strictest error-elimination algorithm, handled CDR3 identification, clonotype clustering and error correction. A nonparametric unseen species model with Euler transformation was used to estimate lower-bound total TCR beta diversity. TCRdb cleaned the public reads at Q25 with fastp, built clones with MiXCR and kept in-frame beta chains. Rows merge per CDR3 protein into single entries with the most common DNA and genes. These V and J calls originate from TCRdb's pipeline instead of the authors' own analysis. Present in this sample are hundreds of thousands of distinct CDR3 sequences, roughly 43% of which were seen just once. The ten largest clones capture around an eighth of the sample.

In the case of this clonotype: It lacks a known antigen. No base quality values were provided; no much bigger clone lies one nucleotide off.

Study-wide conclusions, independent of this receptor: Since profiling was done on bulk unsorted PBMCs, naive and antigen-experienced compartments could not be conclusively compared. Compared with the aged group, more naive CD4+ T cells, fewer expanded clones and increased TCR diversity were shown by the long-lived group, suggesting age selection. A strong correlation was found between observed TCR beta diversity and the percentage of naive T cells measured by flow cytometry. Estimates of total diversity from one million sequenced T cells were regarded as lower bounds and underestimates. The CMV infection status of donors was not known, potentially confounding age-related changes in expanded clonotypes. Observed TCR beta diversity per million T cells fell roughly linearly with age, and a significant reduction was already apparent by age around 39.

The 40 or so donors, aged about 6 to 95 years, were systemically healthy Caucasian individuals from Russia. Each donor gave around 9.5 milliliters of peripheral blood, collected into EDTA-treated Vacutainer tubes. Ficoll-Paque density-gradient centrifugation was used to isolate PBMCs, with at least 6 million per sample. Total RNA was extracted from PBMCs with Trizol reagent, with at least 6 micrograms obtained per sample. Naive CD45RAhigh/CD27high T cell percentages were measured by flow cytometry on a PBMC aliquot from every donor. Including the terminal cysteine and phenylalanine, the CDR3 comprises 14 residues. Of all the DNA, just the CDR3 is kept, 42 bases in frame from base 1. The junction carries 9 bases between V and J, which are trimmed by 2 bases and 2 bases respectively. The germline V gene sets CDR1 to MGHRA and CDR2 to YSYEKL.

The TCR originated in a man aged 25 to 40 in good health. Material: blood. Recombination linked TRBV4-1 to TRBJ1-2; TRBD1 could be the D gene, as 5 bases match. The CDR3 region reads CASSQRGLNYGYTF. In nucleotide form, the sequence is TGCGCCAGCAGCCAAAGGGGCTTAAACTATGGCTACACCTTC.